One T cell receptor (beta chain) is described in this entry. Its ends do not fully match the called genes, so a read error is possible. These data are taken from a study of control samples from healthy donors and cancer patients. The CDR3 consists of 19 residues. Germline-derived CDR1 and CDR2 are LGHDT and YNNKEL (reference sequence). TCRdb's table, derived via immunoSEQ multiplex PCR, lists solely in-frame clones and lacks some. The sample includes under 70,000 clones, about 90% of them seen just once. The sample comprised PBMCs. This chain joins TRBV3-1 (or the pseudogene TRBV3-2) and TRBJ2-2; 7 positions match TRBD2. The receptor was derived from a man aged 55 to 70 with head and neck cancer. CDR3 residues: CASSLRFGRGGTTAGELVF. The CDR3 nucleotides are TGTGCCAGCAGCCTAAGGTTCGGTCGCGGCGGGACTACGGCCGGGGAGCTGGTTTTT.